The 30 T cell receptor beta chains reported below all come from one sample, sequenced in a study of shared clonotypes between healthy human individuals. The protocol was immunoSEQ multiplex PCR, while the TCRdb copy is restricted to in-frame clones and leaves out a portion. The sample lists 2 million to 2.5 million clones; roughly 93% were seen once. Input material: naive CD4+ T cells from PBMCs. Subset described: CD45RA+ positively selected. The receptors originated from a young man in good health. Some clones in this sample may be carry-over from other donors' samples.

This clone occurred a few times. The sample carries other DNA sequences with the same CDR3. The V gene is TRBV28, the J gene TRBJ1-2, with a possible D match to TRBD1 (5 bases). V shed 5 bases and J shed 5 bases, with 15 bases lying between them. The CDR3 has 14 residues. Germline CDR1 reads MDHEN; CDR2 reads SYDVKM. CDR3 DNA sequence: TGTGCCAGCAGTCTTATCGGGACGGGGTATGGCTACACCTTC. Its protein is CASSLIGTGYGYTF.

The chain carries TRBV6-6 and TRBJ1-4; D might be TRBD1 (5 bases). Germline-derived CDR1 and CDR2 are MNHNY and SVGAGI (reference sequence). V shed 4 bases and J shed 4 bases, with 10 bases lying between them. CDR3 size: 14 residues. The CDR3, as DNA: TGTGCCAGCAGTTCGCGACAGCGTAATGAAAAACTGTTTTTT. Protein product: CASSSRQRNEKLFF.

The V and J genes are TRBV9 and TRBJ2-5; 7 nucleotides align to TRBD2. The J call may be mistaken, given a closer DNA end match to TRBJ2-7. The CDR3 runs to 14 residues. CDR1 SGDLS and CDR2 YYNGEE come from the germline V gene. CDR3: CASSVGHSGTEQYF. Here the CDR3 DNA reads TGTGCCAGCAGCGTAGGTCACAGCGGGACCGAGCAGTACTTC.

V usage is TRBV7-2 and J usage is TRBJ2-1, with D perhaps TRBD2 (5 bases). The V gene's germline CDR1 is SGHTA and CDR2 FQGNSA. The CDR3 has 14 residues. V was cut by 4 bases and J by 8 bases, with 15 bases left in between. Here the CDR3 DNA reads TGTGCCAGCAGCTCCACACTAGGCCCCTATGAGCAGTTCTTC. Translated: CASSSTLGPYEQFF.

This chain joins TRBV29-1 and TRBJ1-5, with D uncertain. V was trimmed by 3 bases and J by 1 base, leaving 7 bases between them. This CDR3 contains 13 residues. The germline gives CDR1 SQVTM, CDR2 ANQGSEA. This CDR3 reads CSVEQASNQPQHF. CDR3 sequence (DNA): TGCAGCGTTGAGCAAGCGAGCAATCAGCCCCAGCATTTT.

V and J are TRBV5-1 and TRBJ1-2; 7 bases are shared with TRBD1. Germline V gene sequence: CDR1 SGHRS, CDR2 YFSETQ. The CDR3 is made up of 14 amino acids. The V and J ends lost 1 base and 3 bases, in that order; junction bases with no gene match: 3. This CDR3 is CASSLQGVDYGYTF. In DNA form, the CDR3 reads TGCGCCAGCAGCTTGCAGGGGGTAGACTATGGCTACACCTTC.

V usage is TRBV2 and J usage is TRBJ2-3; 12 positions match TRBD2. Trimming removed 5 bases from V and 1 base from J; junction bases left unmatched: 7. Germline assignment: CDR1 SNHLY and CDR2 FYNNEI. The CDR3 runs to 17 residues. CDR3 region: CASSQTSGRGRTDTQYF. CDR3 nucleotides: TGTGCCAGCAGTCAGACTAGCGGGAGAGGGCGCACAGATACGCAGTATTTT.

V gene TRBV5-1 combines with J gene TRBJ1-2, with 7 bases fitting TRBD1. CDR3 size: 15 residues. The V and J ends lost 4 bases and 8 bases, in that order; junction bases with no gene match: 14. The germline V gene encodes CDR1 SGHRS and CDR2 YFSETQ. In nucleotides, the CDR3 is TGCGCCAGCAGCCCGGGGACTACAGGGGACGGGGGCTACACCTTC. Translated, it gives CASSPGTTGDGGYTF.

The V and J genes are TRBV7-3 and TRBJ2-1; D is possibly TRBD2 (6 bases). The V and J ends lost 3 bases and 10 bases respectively, with 19 bases between them. The CDR3 loop spans 15 amino acids. CDR1 and CDR2 (germline): SGHTA, FQGTGA. Written as DNA, the CDR3 is TGTGCCAGCAGCTTTTCCGGGGGAGCCGAGGGGGAGCAGTTCTTC. Translating it yields CASSFSGGAEGEQFF.

The chain couples TRBV5-6 to TRBJ2-5; D is perhaps TRBD2 (6 bases). The J call could be wrong; TRBJ2-7 is a better fit for the DNA end. Germline V gives CDR1 SGHDT, CDR2 YYEEEE. This CDR3 is built from 16 residues. In DNA form, the CDR3 reads TGTGCCAGCAGCCCCCGAGGGACTCGGGGCCCCTACGAGCAGTACTTC. Its protein is CASSPRGTRGPYEQYF.

The chain couples TRBV5-1 to TRBJ1-1; D not resolved. The CDR3 contains 16 residues. The germline V and J ends were trimmed by 0 bases and 2 bases, with 14 bases remaining between them. The germline V gene encodes CDR1 SGHRS and CDR2 YFSETQ. The CDR3: CASSLDTAGANTEAFF. The DNA for the CDR3 is TGCGCCAGCAGCTTGGACACGGCCGGAGCAAACACTGAAGCTTTCTTT.

The CDR3: CASSRSGAREQFF. CDR3 DNA: TGTGCCAGCAGCCGATCTGGGGCTCGGGAGCAGTTCTTC. The chain uses TRBV7-3 and TRBJ2-1; D is possibly TRBD1 (5 bases). Germline assignment: CDR1 SGHTA and CDR2 FQGTGA. The CDR3 extends over 13 amino acids. Trimming stripped 5 bases from V and 10 bases from J, with 15 bases between. The full variable domain, completed using reference TRBV7-3 and TRBJ2-1, is GAGVSQTPSNKVTEKGKYVELRCDPISGHTALYWYRQSLGQGPEFLIYFQGTGAADDSGLPNDRFFAVRPEGSVSTLKIQRTERGDSAVYLCASSRSGAREQFFGPGTRLTVL.

The chain has TRBV7-9 and TRBJ1-2, with 9 bases matching TRBD1. Losses at the gene ends were 5 bases for V and 2 bases for J; bases not matched to a gene: 9. The CDR3 covers 16 residues. Germline lookup yields CDR1 SEHNR and CDR2 FQNEAQ (reference sequence). CDR3 nucleotides: TGTGCCAGCAGCAACAACCGGGACAGGGCGAACTATGGCTACACCTTC. This gives the protein CASSNNRDRANYGYTF.

The chain joins TRBV5-4 to TRBJ1-2; D unclear. This CDR3 has 15 amino acids. Germline V lookup: CDR1 SGHNT, CDR2 YYREEE (reference sequence). Trimming took off 6 bases at V and 0 bases at J, with 15 bases between the two ends. CDR3 in amino acids: CASNAPDSANYGYTF. The CDR3 DNA reads TGTGCCAGCAACGCCCCGGACTCAGCTAACTATGGCTACACCTTC.

The chain carries TRBV6-6 and TRBJ1-1, with D perhaps TRBD1 (5 bases). The CDR3 spans 15 residues. Germline V gene data show CDR1 as MNHNY and CDR2 as SVGAGI (reference sequence). Trimming shortened V by 1 base and J by 8 bases, and 17 bases separated the two germline ends. The CDR3 region has the DNA TGTGCCAGCAGTTACTTCCTAGGAGGGGAACCGGAAGCTTTCTTT. Protein: CASSYFLGGEPEAFF.

J is TRBJ2-3 and V is TRBV27; no clear D. Germline-derived CDR1 and CDR2 are MNHEY and SMNVEV (reference sequence). The CDR3 length is 16 residues. V was pared by 5 bases and J by 2 bases, with 17 bases between. CDR3 in amino acids: CASSPRTRLPTDTQYF. The DNA of the CDR3 is TGTGCCAGCAGTCCCCGGACCCGTTTGCCCACAGATACGCAGTATTTT.

Note on this clone: Other DNA sequences of this sample code for an identical CDR3. Written as DNA, the CDR3 is TGTGCCTGGAGTGTACCAGAGACCCAGTACTTC. Its protein is CAWSVPETQYF. V is TRBV30 and J is TRBJ2-5; D gene ambiguous. V shed 0 bases and J shed 4 bases, with 3 bases lying between them. The CDR3 is 11 residues long. Germline assignment: CDR1 GTSNPN and CDR2 SVGIG (reference sequence).

V gene TRBV19 combines with J gene TRBJ2-2, with D unclear. The CDR3 spans 13 residues. Trimming took off 7 bases at V and 11 bases at J, with 17 bases between the two ends. Germline V gives CDR1 LNHDA, CDR2 SQIVND (reference sequence). CDR3 residues: CASTPGVSFELFF. DNA for the CDR3: TGTGCCAGTACCCCCGGCGTATCATTCGAGCTGTTTTTT.

This chain joins TRBV6-5 and TRBJ2-7; 7 bases line up with TRBD1. Trimming at V came to 7 bases and at J to 2 bases, leaving 5 bases not matched to a gene. The germline CDR1 and CDR2 sequences are MNHEY and SVGAGI. This CDR3 has 13 residues. For the CDR3, the DNA is TGTGCCAGCACCCGACAGGGAACCTACGAGCAGTACTTC. This sequence encodes CASTRQGTYEQYF.

The rearrangement uses TRBV28 and TRBJ1-5; TRBD1 aligns across 7 bases. The J segment lost 6 bases and the V segment lost 1 base, leaving 12 bases of the junction unmatched. Germline assignment: CDR1 MDHEN and CDR2 SYDVKM. The CDR3 is made up of 17 amino acids. The CDR3 protein is CASSLYVAGGSGQPQHF. For the CDR3, the DNA is TGTGCCAGCAGTTTATATGTGGCAGGGGGTTCCGGTCAGCCCCAGCATTTT. The full variable domain, its missing parts supplied by reference TRBV28 and TRBJ1-5, is DVKVTQSSRYLVKRTGEKVFLECVQDMDHENMFWYRQDPGLGLRLIYFSYDVKMKEKGDIPEGYSVSREKKERFSLILESASTNQTSMYLCASSLYVAGGSGQPQHFGDGTRLSIL.

The V call is TRBV27, the J call TRBJ2-3, with D perhaps TRBD1 (5 bases). This CDR3 has 16 residues. Germline V CDR1 and CDR2: MNHEY, SMNVEV (reference sequence). Trimming took 11 bases from V and 0 from J, leaving 21 bases between them. The CDR3 loop is CAPFRRAGSSTDTQYF. The CDR3, as DNA: TGTGCCCCCTTCCGACGGGCAGGGTCTAGCACAGATACGCAGTATTTT.

V is TRBV2 and J is TRBJ2-5; D is undetermined. Germline CDR1 SNHLY, CDR2 FYNNEI. V was pared by 9 bases and J by 5 bases, with 16 bases between. The CDR3 is 13 residues long. CDR3 coding DNA: TGTGCCAGTACCTTAGAGAGAGCGGAGACCCAGTACTTC. Its translation: CASTLERAETQYF. Looking up the rest from reference TRBV2 and TRBJ2-5 gives the full variable domain: EPEVTQTPSHQVTQMGQEVILRCVPISNHLYFYWYRQILGQKVEFLVSFYNNEISEKSEIFDDQFSVERPDGSNFTLKIRSTKLEDSAMYFCASTLERAETQYFGPGTRLLVL.

The chain is built from TRBV5-1 and TRBJ1-1; no firm D call. The length of the CDR3 is 17 residues. With 0 bases removed from V and 0 bases from J, the gap between germline ends came to 15 bases. Germline V gene lookup returns CDR1 SGHRS and CDR2 YFSETQ. The CDR3 sequence: CASSLDATRVVNTEAFF. DNA of the CDR3: TGCGCCAGCAGCTTGGACGCTACGAGGGTGGTGAACACTGAAGCTTTCTTT.

This rearrangement joins TRBV30 to TRBJ2-1; D unclear. This CDR3 spans 13 amino acids. Trimming shortened V by 3 bases and J by 7 bases, and 13 bases separated the two germline ends. Germline V gives CDR1 GTSNPN, CDR2 SVGIG (reference sequence). The DNA of the CDR3 is TGTGCCTGGAGCGTTGGATTGACAAATGAGCAGTTCTTC. Translated: CAWSVGLTNEQFF.

This clone was recorded only once. The CDR3 loop is CASSILLAGGVVDTQYF. The CDR3 DNA reads TGTGCCAGCAGCATTCTTCTAGCGGGAGGGGTGGTGGATACGCAGTATTTT. The gene calls are TRBV5-8 and TRBJ2-3; 12 bases fit TRBD2. The J segment lost 6 bases and the V segment lost 4 bases, leaving 12 bases of the junction unmatched. The germline V gene has CDR1 SGHTS and CDR2 YDEGEE. The CDR3 is made up of 17 amino acids.

This rearrangement joins TRBV10-1 to TRBJ1-1; D is uncertain. V shed 0 bases and J shed 0 bases, with 11 bases lying between them. The CDR3 extends over 16 amino acids. Germline loops: CDR1 WNHNN, CDR2 SYGVQD (reference sequence). In nucleotides, the CDR3 is TGCGCCAGCAGTGAGTCGTATGTGTCTATGAACACTGAAGCTTTCTTT. Its translation is CASSESYVSMNTEAFF.

The gene calls are TRBV29-1 and TRBJ1-4, with TRBD1 as a possible D gene (6 bases). The CDR3 runs 15 residues. Germline-derived CDR1 and CDR2 are SQVTM and ANQGSEA. V was trimmed by 6 bases and J by 0 bases, leaving 14 bases between them. The CDR3: CSVRGGRSTNEKLFF. Written as DNA, the CDR3 is TGCAGCGTCCGGGGGGGGCGATCAACTAATGAAAAACTGTTTTTT.

The genes are TRBV11-3 and TRBJ2-2, with D hard to call. V was pared by 2 bases and J by 7 bases, with 17 bases between. Germline loops: CDR1 SGHNT, CDR2 YENEEA. The CDR3 length is 16 residues. This chain's CDR3 is CASSLRSGKGDGELFF. CDR3 bases: TGTGCCAGCAGCTTAAGGTCTGGTAAAGGCGACGGGGAGCTGTTTTTT.

The V call is TRBV29-1, the J call TRBJ1-1, with TRBD1 matching over 9 bases. The junction had 11 bases not matched to a gene; V was cut back by 4 bases and J by 11 bases. The germline V gene encodes CDR1 SQVTM and CDR2 ANQGSEA. CDR3 length: 13 amino acids. As DNA, the CDR3 is TGCAGCGTTGGCGTTCTCGGTGACAGGGGGGCTTTCTTT. Translating gives CSVGVLGDRGAFF.

J is TRBJ2-7 and V is TRBV27, with 7 positions matching TRBD2. Trimming took 6 bases from V and 5 from J; bases not matched to a gene: 7. The CDR3 covers 13 residues. Germline CDR1 and CDR2: MNHEY and SMNVEV (reference sequence). This chain's CDR3 is CASRSGGEDEQYF. CDR3 coding DNA: TGTGCCAGCAGATCGGGGGGAGAGGACGAGCAGTACTTC.